A selection of T cell receptor beta chains follows, all from one sample in a study of CD8 T cells in Susac syndrome. TCRdb independently ran MiXCR on the immunoSEQ multiplex PCR reads; one entry per CDR3 protein. The sample contains over 80,000 distinct CDR3 sequences, about 94% of which appear only once. The specimen was CD8+ T cells from PBMCs. Receptors were obtained from a human donor with Susac syndrome. CDR3s include the opening cysteine and the closing phenylalanine or tryptophan. The order of the fields is D gene, clone size, V gene, J gene, CDR3 DNA, CDR3 protein. A D gene is named only where the DNA matches it firmly. Clone size is given for some rows only: seen once, a few or many times, or a class if the clone is expanded.

>.|.|TRBV7-9|TRBJ2-1
TGTGCCAGCAGCTTAACTACAGGCCCCTACAATGAGCAGTTCTTC
CASSLTTGPYNEQFF
>.|.|TRBV11-2|TRBJ2-7
TGTGCCAGCACCCCATGGGCCGAATCCTACGAGCAGTACTTC
CASTPWAESYEQYF
>.|.|TRBV27|TRBJ2-3
TGTGCCAGCAGTTCATACGGACAACGCGAGGGGGATACGCAGTATTTT
CASSSYGQREGDTQYF
>TRBD2|.|TRBV20-1|TRBJ2-1
TGCAGTGCTAGGCTAGCGGGAGTTTTCGATGAGCAGTTCTTC
CSARLAGVFDEQFF
>.|.|TRBV15|TRBJ1-4
TGTGCCACCAGCAGAGATAGTGAGACAGTCTATGAAAAACTGTTTTTT
CATSRDSETVYEKLFF
>.|.|TRBV10-3|TRBJ2-2
TGTGCCATCAGTGAGTCGGATGTGAACACCGGGGAGCTGTTTTTT
CAISESDVNTGELFF
>.|.|TRBV6-2/TRBV6-3|TRBJ1-2
TGTGCCAGCAGTTCCTTAGAGGTGCACTTCCAACCGATGTATGGCTACACCTTC
CASSSLEVHFQPMYGYTF
>.|.|TRBV20-1|TRBJ1-6
TGCAGTGCTAGAGATCTGGAGGCAGGGTGGAATTCACCCCTCCACTTT
CSARDLEAGWNSPLHF
>.|.|TRBV3-1|TRBJ2-5
TGTGCCAGCAGCCCCGACAGGATACAAGAGACCCAGTACTTC
CASSPDRIQETQYF
>TRBD2|.|TRBV7-9|TRBJ2-1
TGTGCCAGCAGCTTAAGGGGGACCAGCGGGAGGGCCGGCAATGAGCAGTTCTTC
CASSLRGTSGRAGNEQFF
>TRBD2|.|TRBV7-6|TRBJ2-5
TGTGCCAGCAGCTTAGCACTAGCGCAAGAGACCCAGTACTTC
CASSLALAQETQYF
>.|.|TRBV28|TRBJ2-5
TGTGCCAGCAGTTTATGGACGGACAGCGGAGAGACCCAGTACTTC
CASSLWTDSGETQYF
>.|.|TRBV19|TRBJ2-7
TGTGCCAGTAGTATGGGCGGGACAACGGACCCTTGGTACGAGCAGTACTTC
CASSMGGTTDPWYEQYF
>.|.|TRBV28|TRBJ2-2
TGTGCCAGCATCGCACGCGGGGAGCCCGGGGAGCTGTTTTTT
CASIARGEPGELFF
>.|.|TRBV7-9|TRBJ2-5
TGTGCCAGCAGCTACCCCCAAGAGACCCAGTACTTC
CASSYPQETQYF
>TRBD2|.|TRBV7-8|TRBJ2-1
TGTGCCAGCAGCCAAACTAGCGCGTACAATGAGCAGTTCTTC
CASSQTSAYNEQFF
>TRBD1|.|TRBV7-9|TRBJ2-7
TGTGCCAGCAGATCTCGGACAGGACCCAGCTACGAGCAGTACTTC
CASRSRTGPSYEQYF
>TRBD2|.|TRBV30|TRBJ2-5
TGTGCCTGGAGTGACGGGACTAGCTTAGAGACCCAGTACTTC
CAWSDGTSLETQYF
>.|once|TRBV5-1|TRBJ2-7
TGCGCCAGCGCGGGATCCTACGAGCAGTACTTC
CASAGSYEQYF
>TRBD2|once|TRBV7-8|TRBJ2-1
TGTGCCAGCAGGGCCGGGACTAGCGGAGGAAGTGAGCAGTTCTTC
CASRAGTSGGSEQFF
>.|.|TRBV29-1|TRBJ2-7
TGCAGCGTTGTGGTCCCCTACGAGCAGTACTTC
CSVVVPYEQYF
>.|.|TRBV7-9|TRBJ2-2
TGTGCCAGCAGCCTCATGTTTGGGGAGCTGTTTTTT
CASSLMFGELFF
>TRBD1|.|TRBV5-1|TRBJ1-2
TGCGCCAGCAGCTTCCACAGGGGGCAGGCGGATGGCTACACCTTC
CASSFHRGQADGYTF
>.|once|TRBV19|TRBJ1-2
TGTGCCAGTAGTTCTCGCCGACAGAACTATGGCTACACCTTC
CASSSRRQNYGYTF
>.|once|TRBV4-3|TRBJ2-7
TGCGCCAGCAGCCAAGATCCCCTCCCTGGGCACCACGAGCAGTACTTC
CASSQDPLPGHHEQYF
>.|.|TRBV5-1|TRBJ2-7
TGCGCCAGCAGCTCCCCCGCGGACGGCGAGCAGTACTTC
CASSSPADGEQYF
>TRBD1|.|TRBV7-9|TRBJ2-4
TGTGCCAGCAGCTTACCGGGACAGGTAGACATTCAGTACTTC
CASSLPGQVDIQYF
>.|.|TRBV6-5|TRBJ1-5
TGTGCCAGCAGTTACTCCGGGGGTGGCAATCAGCCCCAGCATTTT
CASSYSGGGNQPQHF
>TRBD2|once|TRBV19|TRBJ2-5
TGTGCCAGTAGTATTGGGGTGGGGCGGGAGATGTACCAAGAGACCCAGTACTTC
CASSIGVGREMYQETQYF
>.|.|TRBV13|TRBJ1-3
TGTGCCAGCAGCTTAGGCCGCGAGAACACCATATATTTT
CASSLGRENTIYF
>.|.|TRBV9|TRBJ2-1
TGTGCCAGCAGCGGCGGGGACTCCCTTCGGAATGAGCAGTTCTTC
CASSGGDSLRNEQFF
>TRBD2|.|TRBV4-3|TRBJ2-3
TGCGCCAGCAGCCAAGCCAGCGGGAGTACAGATACGCAGTATTTT
CASSQASGSTDTQYF
>.|.|TRBV5-6|TRBJ1-6
TGTGCCAGCAGCTGGGGGGACACCCACCCACCCCTCCACTTT
CASSWGDTHPPLHF
>.|.|TRBV29-1|TRBJ1-1
TGCAGCGCGCTTGACACTGAAGCTTTCTTT
CSALDTEAFF
>TRBD1|.|TRBV7-9|TRBJ1-4
TGTGCCAGCAGCACAACCGGGACAGATGAAAAACTGTTTTTT
CASSTTGTDEKLFF
>.|.|TRBV30|TRBJ1-1
TGTGCCTGGAGTGCTGGACTTAAAAACACTGAAGCTTTCTTT
CAWSAGLKNTEAFF
>TRBD2|.|TRBV30|TRBJ2-1
TGTGCCTGGAGTGTATTAGCGGGAGGTGATGAGCAGTTCTTC
CAWSVLAGGDEQFF
>.|.|TRBV15|TRBJ2-5
TGTGCCACCGATGGGGGCCAAGAGACCCAGTACTTC
CATDGGQETQYF
>.|.|TRBV7-9|TRBJ2-7
TGTGCCAGCACCCCTGACAGTGTGACCTACGAGCAGTACTTC
CASTPDSVTYEQYF
>.|.|TRBV6-6|TRBJ2-5
TGTGCCAGCAGTTCTATACTGGCGACCCAGTACTTC
CASSSILATQYF
>.|.|TRBV12-3/TRBV12-4|TRBJ2-7
TGTGCCAGCAATGCAGGGATGGGCTACGAGCAGTACTTC
CASNAGMGYEQYF
>.|.|TRBV27|TRBJ2-1
TGTGCCAGCAGGCCCGTTCCAGGCCCCTATGAGCAGTTCTTC
CASRPVPGPYEQFF
>TRBD1|.|TRBV27|TRBJ1-1
TGTGCCACTCGACAGGGGATGAACACTGAAGCTTTCTTT
CATRQGMNTEAFF
>.|.|TRBV21-1|TRBJ2-1
TGTGCCAGCAGCAAAGCGGGGTTCTTC
CASSKAGFF
>.|.|TRBV5-1|TRBJ2-7
TGCGCCAGCAGCTTGGAGCCGACAGTCTCAAGCTACGAGCAGTACTTC
CASSLEPTVSSYEQYF
>TRBD2|.|TRBV7-8|TRBJ2-7
TGTGCCAGCAGCCCTGGACTAGCGGCCTCCTACGAGCAGTACTTC
CASSPGLAASYEQYF
>.|.|TRBV7-9|TRBJ2-3
TGTGCCAGCAGCTTAGGGCAGTCCACAGATACGCAGTATTTT
CASSLGQSTDTQYF
>.|.|TRBV12-3/TRBV12-4|TRBJ1-4
TGTGCCAGCAGCTTACCCGACAGCACCCTGTTTTTT
CASSLPDSTLFF
>.|.|TRBV20-1|TRBJ2-3
TGCAGTGCCAACCCTGATGACAGCGCAGCTACAGATACGCAGTATTTT
CSANPDDSAATDTQYF
>.|.|TRBV28|TRBJ2-5
TGTGCCAGCAGACGTCCGGGACGCCAAGAGACCCAGTACTTC
CASRRPGRQETQYF
>.|once|TRBV6-5|TRBJ1-1
TGTGCCAGCAGGGATACCGGGAACACTGAAGCTTTCTTT
CASRDTGNTEAFF
>.|.|TRBV7-6|TRBJ2-7
TGTGCCAGCAGCCTCCCCCAGGGGCCCGTAGGCGAGCAGTACTTC
CASSLPQGPVGEQYF
>TRBD2|once|TRBV7-8|TRBJ2-1
TGTGCCAGCAGCCCCCGGGGTAGCGGGGGGGCCTGGAATGAGCAGTTCTTC
CASSPRGSGGAWNEQFF
>TRBD2|.|TRBV4-3|TRBJ2-3
TGCGCCAGCAGCCATACGGGACTAAGCACAGATACGCAGTATTTT
CASSHTGLSTDTQYF
>.|.|TRBV12-3/TRBV12-4|TRBJ1-3
TGTGCCAGCATAGCCGACGGGGCAAGAAACACCATATATTTT
CASIADGARNTIYF
>TRBD2|.|TRBV28|TRBJ2-1
TGTGCCAGCAGTCCGGTAGCGGGCTACAATGAGCAGTTCTTC
CASSPVAGYNEQFF
>TRBD2|.|TRBV7-2|TRBJ2-7
TGTGCCAGCAGCTTAAGCGGGGGGACCTACGAGCAGTACTTC
CASSLSGGTYEQYF
>TRBD1|.|TRBV7-9|TRBJ1-1
TGTGCCAGCAGCTTCGGACAGGGTAGCACTGAAGCTTTCTTT
CASSFGQGSTEAFF
>.|.|TRBV29-1|TRBJ2-2
TGCAGCGTTGTCTCCTGGAACACCGGGGAGCTGTTTTTT
CSVVSWNTGELFF
>.|.|TRBV19|TRBJ2-4
TGTGCCAGTACGGGGGACCAAAACATTCAGTACTTC
CASTGDQNIQYF